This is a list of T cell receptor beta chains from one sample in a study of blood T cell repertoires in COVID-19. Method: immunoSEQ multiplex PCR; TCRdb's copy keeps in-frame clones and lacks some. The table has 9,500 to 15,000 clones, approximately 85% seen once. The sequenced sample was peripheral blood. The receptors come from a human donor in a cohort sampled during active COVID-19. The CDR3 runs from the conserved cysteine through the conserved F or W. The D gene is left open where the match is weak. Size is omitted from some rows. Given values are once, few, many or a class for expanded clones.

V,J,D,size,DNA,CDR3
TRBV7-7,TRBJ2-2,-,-,TGTGCTAGCAGACCGGGAGCTATCACCGGGGAGCTGTTTTTT,CASRPGAITGELFF
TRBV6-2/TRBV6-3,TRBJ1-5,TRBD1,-,TGTGCCAGCAGTTACTCTCCCTGGACAGGGGTAACTCAGCCCCAGCATTTT,CASSYSPWTGVTQPQHF
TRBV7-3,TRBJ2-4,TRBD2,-,TGTGCCAGCAGCTTAATGGGTCGGGGAGGGGACATTCAGTACTTC,CASSLMGRGGDIQYF
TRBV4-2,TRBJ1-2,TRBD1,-,TGTGCCAGCAGCCAAGGAGGGGGTAAGGGGGCCTATGGCTACACCTTC,CASSQGGGKGAYGYTF
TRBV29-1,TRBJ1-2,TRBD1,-,TGCAGCGTGGCCCCGGACAGGGTAAATGGCTACACCTTC,CSVAPDRVNGYTF
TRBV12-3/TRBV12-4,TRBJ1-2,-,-,TGTGCCAGCAGTTTGGCCAGGGTCGATGGCTACACCTTC,CASSLARVDGYTF
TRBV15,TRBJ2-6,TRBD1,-,TGTGCCACCAGCGAAGGGACAGCCAAACTCTCTGGGGCCAACGTCCTGACTTTC,CATSEGTAKLSGANVLTF
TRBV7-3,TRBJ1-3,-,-,TGTGCCAGCAGCTTAATGCCGGGGAGCTCTGGAAACACCATATATTTT,CASSLMPGSSGNTIYF
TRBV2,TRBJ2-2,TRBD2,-,TGTGCCAGCCGAGAGGAGACTAGCGTCCCCGGGGAGCTGTTTTTT,CASREETSVPGELFF
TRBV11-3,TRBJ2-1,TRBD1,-,TGTGCCAGCAGCTCCGGACAGGGATCATACAATGAGCAGTTCTTC,CASSSGQGSYNEQFF
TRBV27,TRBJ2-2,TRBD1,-,TGTGCCAGCAGTTTTCTTGGACAGGGGAGAACCGGGGAGCTGTTTTTT,CASSFLGQGRTGELFF
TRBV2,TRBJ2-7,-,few,TGTGCCAGCAGTGAACAACTAGTGGCCTCCTACGAGCAGTACTTC,CASSEQLVASYEQYF
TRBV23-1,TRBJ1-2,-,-,TGCGCCAATCACAGGGATGAAGCTGTCTATGGCTACACCTTC,CANHRDEAVYGYTF
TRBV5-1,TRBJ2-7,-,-,TGCGCCAGCAGCTTCGCCATCTCGGGGACCTACGAGCAGTACTTC,CASSFAISGTYEQYF
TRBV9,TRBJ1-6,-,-,TGTGCCAGCAGCGTAGGGGAGAGACAGGAACAACTCTCGGGGACGGTTGATTCACCCCTCCACTTT,CASSVGERQEQLSGTVDSPLHF
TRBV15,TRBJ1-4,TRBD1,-,TGTGCCACCAGCTTTAGAAGACAGGGGCCCGGAGAAAAACTGTTTTTT,CATSFRRQGPGEKLFF
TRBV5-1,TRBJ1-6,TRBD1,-,TGCGCCAGCAGCCCGGGACAGAATAATTCACCCCTCCACTTT,CASSPGQNNSPLHF
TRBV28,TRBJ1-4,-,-,TGTGCCAGCAGCCCGAGGCTCCCAACTAATGAAAAACTGTTTTTT,CASSPRLPTNEKLFF
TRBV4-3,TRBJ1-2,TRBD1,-,TGCGCCAGCAGCCCGGGACAGGGGGGAGCTAACTATGGCTACACCTTC,CASSPGQGGANYGYTF
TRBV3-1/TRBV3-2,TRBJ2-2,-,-,TGTGCCAGCAGCCGAGCTACAGGTTTCAACACCGGGGAGCTGTTTTTT,CASSRATGFNTGELFF
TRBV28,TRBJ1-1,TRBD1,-,TGTGCCAGCAGTTCCAGCCCCCGACAGGGGACAGCTTTCTTT,CASSSSPRQGTAFF
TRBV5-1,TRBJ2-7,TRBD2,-,TGCGCCAGCAGCCAGACCGGGACTAAGAGCTCCTACGAGCAGTACTTC,CASSQTGTKSSYEQYF
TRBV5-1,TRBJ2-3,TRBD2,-,TGCGCCAGCAGCTTAGGGCTAGCGGGAGCGTCAGATACGCAGTATTTT,CASSLGLAGASDTQYF
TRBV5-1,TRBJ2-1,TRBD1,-,TGCGCCAGCAGCACCGGGACAGGGGGCACTGAGCAGTTCTTC,CASSTGTGGTEQFF
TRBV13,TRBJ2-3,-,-,TGTGCCAGCAGCTTCGAGCGGGGCACAGATACGCAGTATTTT,CASSFERGTDTQYF
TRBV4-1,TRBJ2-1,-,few,TGCGCCAGCAGCCAACAATATGGCCGCTCCTACAATGAGCAGTTCTTC,CASSQQYGRSYNEQFF
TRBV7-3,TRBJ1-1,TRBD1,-,TGTGCCAGCAGCCCTGACAGGGTCGCTGAAGCTTTCTTT,CASSPDRVAEAFF
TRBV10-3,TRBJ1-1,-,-,TGTGCCATCAGTGAGTCGCAAAATTTCGGCGGGGCGCGGACTGAAGCTTTCTTT,CAISESQNFGGARTEAFF
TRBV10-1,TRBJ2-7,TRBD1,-,TGCGCCAGCAGCGCGTACCGGGACAGCTCCTACGAGCAGTACTTC,CASSAYRDSSYEQYF
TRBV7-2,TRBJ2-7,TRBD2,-,TGTGCCAGCAGCCATACTAGCGGGGTCTCCTACGAGCAGTACTTC,CASSHTSGVSYEQYF
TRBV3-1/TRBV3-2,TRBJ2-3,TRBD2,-,TGTGCCAGGGGACTAGCGGGGGGGCCCGCCCCTAGCACAGATACGCAGTATTTT,CARGLAGGPAPSTDTQYF
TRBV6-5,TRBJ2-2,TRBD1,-,TGTGCCAGCAAAGGGACAGGGTACACCGGGGAGCTGTTTTTT,CASKGTGYTGELFF
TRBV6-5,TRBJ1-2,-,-,TGTGCCAGCAGTCAGAGAACAGGGTATGGCTACACCTTC,CASSQRTGYGYTF
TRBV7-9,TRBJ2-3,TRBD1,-,TGTGCCAGCAGCTTAGGACAGGGATATACAGATACGCAGTATTTT,CASSLGQGYTDTQYF
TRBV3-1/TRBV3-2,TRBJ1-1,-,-,TGTGCCAGCAGCCAAGACTCCGGGGAGACTGAAGCTTTCTTT,CASSQDSGETEAFF
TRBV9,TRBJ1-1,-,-,TGTGCCAGCAGCGGTCCAGATACAGTCACTGAAGCTTTCTTT,CASSGPDTVTEAFF
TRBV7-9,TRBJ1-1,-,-,TGTGCCAGCAGCCCGGACTCTGATAGGTCTGAAGCTTTCTTT,CASSPDSDRSEAFF
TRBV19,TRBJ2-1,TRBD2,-,TGTGCCAGTAAGGTAGCGGGGGGGCCGTATGAGCAGTTCTTC,CASKVAGGPYEQFF
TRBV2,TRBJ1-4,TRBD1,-,TGTGCCAGCAGTGAAGCGCCGGGACAGGGGCTGAATGAAAAACTGTTTTTT,CASSEAPGQGLNEKLFF